Each of the 8 T cell receptor beta chains below was sequenced from the same sample in a study of blood T cell repertoires in COVID-19. Clones were sequenced by immunoSEQ multiplex PCR, and TCRdb holds only the in-frame ones, with some missing. The profile shows hundreds of thousands of clones, approximately 83% of them singletons. The sample was PBMCs or T cells enriched from blood (not recorded which). These receptors were collected from an older woman who had recovered from COVID-19.

The chain uses TRBV19 and TRBJ2-1; TRBD2 matches at 10 bases. The trim removed 2 bases at V and 10 bases at J, leaving 8 bases unmatched. In germline, CDR1 is LNHDA, CDR2 SQIVND (reference sequence). This CDR3 contains 15 residues. CDR3 in DNA: TGTGCCAGTAGTATAAGTACTAGCGGGGTAGGGGAGCAGTTCTTC. Translation gives CASSISTSGVGEQFF. Based on the CDR3 plus reference TRBV19 and TRBJ2-1, the full variable domain is DGGITQSPKYLFRKEGQNVTLSCEQNLNHDAMYWYRQDPGQGLRLIYYSQIVNDFQKGDIAEGYSVSREKKESFPLTVTSAQKNPTAFYLCASSISTSGVGEQFFGPGTRLTVL.

The gene calls are TRBV6-6 and TRBJ2-7; TRBD1 aligns across 11 bases. Germline V gene data show CDR1 as MNHNY and CDR2 as SVGAGI (reference sequence). After removal of 2 bases from V and 4 bases from J, the junction contained 7 bases not matched to a gene. The CDR3 contains 16 residues. CDR3 bases: TGTGCCAGCAGTTACCCCGTACGGGACAGGGGGTACGAGCAGTACTTC. Protein product: CASSYPVRDRGYEQYF.

The rearrangement uses TRBV28 and TRBJ1-1; no reliable D call. The CDR3 is made up of 14 amino acids. V gave up 2 bases and J gave up 6 bases, with 13 bases separating them. In germline, CDR1 is MDHEN, CDR2 SYDVKM. CDR3 in amino acids: CASSLEGGSAEAFF. The DNA for the CDR3 is TGTGCCAGCAGTTTAGAGGGAGGCAGCGCTGAAGCTTTCTTT.

In this sample, this clone turned up a few times. The chain combines TRBV7-2 with TRBJ1-2, with 7 bases identical to TRBD1. V lost 1 base and J lost 5; bases outside the gene matches: 7. Germline V gene lookup returns CDR1 SGHTA and CDR2 FQGNSA. This CDR3 has 15 amino acids. In nucleotides, the CDR3 is TGTGCCAGCAGCTTAGAGAACAGGGGCCTATATGGCTACACCTTC. It encodes CASSLENRGLYGYTF.

This chain joins TRBV6-5 and TRBJ1-6, with D possibly matching TRBD1 (5 bases). The V end was cut by 10 bases, the J end by 14 bases, with 24 bases between. The CDR3 covers 14 residues. Germline loops: CDR1 MNHEY, CDR2 SVGAGI. The CDR3 region is CATTPGDSGITLHF. CDR3 bases: TGTGCCACAACCCCAGGAGACAGTGGGATCACCCTCCACTTT.

J is TRBJ2-1 and V is TRBV11-2; 9 nucleotides line up with TRBD2. CDR3 length: 17 residues. CDR1 is SGHAT and CDR2 is FQNNGV in the germline V gene. V lost 5 bases and J lost 0; bases outside the gene matches: 8. For the CDR3, the DNA is TGTGCCAGCAGCGAAGATCCTAGCGGGGCCTCCTACAATGAGCAGTTCTTC. It translates to CASSEDPSGASYNEQFF. The full variable domain, with the rest looked up from reference TRBV11-2 and TRBJ2-1, is EAGVAQSPRYKIIEKRQSVAFWCNPISGHATLYWYQQILGQGPKLLIQFQNNGVVDDSQLPKDRFSAERLKGVDSTLKIQPAKLEDSAVYLCASSEDPSGASYNEQFFGPGTRLTVL.

The CDR3 spells CATPGVGETQYF. The DNA for the CDR3 is TGTGCCACCCCGGGGGTCGGTGAGACCCAGTACTTC. The V call is TRBV5-6, the J call TRBJ2-5, with D tentatively TRBD2 (6 bases). The CDR3 is 12 residues long. Trimming left V 9 bases short and J 5 bases short, with 14 bases between. The germline gives CDR1 SGHDT, CDR2 YYEEEE.

CDR3 DNA sequence: TGTGCCAGCAGCCCGGGGGGGGGCCAGACCCAGTACTTC. This codes for CASSPGGGQTQYF. This sequence joins TRBV7-3 and TRBJ2-5; 8 positions match TRBD2. Looked up from germline, CDR1 is SGHTA and CDR2 is FQGTGA. This CDR3 is built from 13 residues. Trimming cost V 5 bases and J 6 bases; bases outside gene matches: 5. Supplemented by reference TRBV7-3 and TRBJ2-5, the full variable domain reads GAGVSQTPSNKVTEKGKYVELRCDPISGHTALYWYRQSLGQGPEFLIYFQGTGAADDSGLPNDRFFAVRPEGSVSTLKIQRTERGDSAVYLCASSPGGGQTQYFGPGTRLLVL.